The 23 T cell receptor beta chains in this list originate from one sample, sequenced in a study of T cell repertoires in cytomegalovirus infection. The antigens these receptors bind are not known. Via MiXCR, TCRdb re-called the reads, giving one row per CDR3 protein. The table shows approximately 280,000 distinct CDR3 sequences, with approximately 22% occurring only once. Here the sequenced sample was cultured PBMCs, taken from culture after CMV antigen stimulation. The receptors originated from a human donor in good health (CMV status not recorded). Some clones in this sample may be carry-over from other donors' samples.

J is TRBJ1-1 and V is TRBV7-3; D ambiguous. The germline V and J ends were trimmed by 5 bases and 0 bases, with 7 bases remaining between them. Germline V gene sequence: CDR1 SGHTA, CDR2 FQGTGA. CDR3 length equals 13 residues. The chain's CDR3 is CASSTTMNTEAFF. CDR3 coding DNA: TGTGCCAGCAGCACGACCATGAACACTGAAGCTTTCTTT. Complete variable domain (other parts from reference TRBV7-3 and TRBJ1-1): GAGVSQTPSNKVTEKGKYVELRCDPISGHTALYWYRQSLGQGPEFLIYFQGTGAADDSGLPNDRFFAVRPEGSVSTLKIQRTERGDSAVYLCASSTTMNTEAFFGQGTRLTVV.

This clonotype was observed many times. The chain carries TRBV20-1 and TRBJ1-2; 9 bases are a match to TRBD1. The CDR3 totals 15 residues. The germline V gene encodes CDR1 DFQATT and CDR2 SNEGSKA (reference sequence). The junction had 7 bases not matched to a gene; V was cut back by 2 bases and J by 3 bases. The CDR3 region has the DNA TGCAGTGCTAGACCTGGGACAGGGAGGGACTATGGCTACACCTTC. It codes for CSARPGTGRDYGYTF.

This chain connects TRBV28 to TRBJ1-1, with a possible D match to TRBD1 (5 bases). The CDR3 length is 12 residues. V lost 8 bases, J lost 2 bases, and 9 bases lay in between. Per germline, CDR1 MDHEN and CDR2 SYDVKM. The CDR3 protein is CASGDLNTEAFF. The DNA for the CDR3 is TGTGCCAGCGGGGACCTTAACACTGAAGCTTTCTTT.

CDR3: CASIATGSYYGYTF. CDR3 bases: TGTGCCAGTATTGCGACAGGTTCCTACTATGGCTACACCTTC. This rearrangement joins TRBV19 to TRBJ1-2; D is possibly TRBD1 (6 bases). V was pared by 7 bases and J by 3 bases, with 15 bases between. Germline loops: CDR1 LNHDA, CDR2 SQIVND (reference sequence). There are 14 residues in the CDR3.

There are many counts of this clonotype. V and J are TRBV7-3 and TRBJ2-2; 9 nucleotides agree with TRBD1. The germline gives CDR1 SGHTA, CDR2 FQGTGA. V dropped 6 bases and J dropped 4; count of bases not matched to a gene: 12. The CDR3 extends over 17 amino acids. CDR3 nucleotides: TGTGCCAGCAGTTCGATTCCGGGACAGGGACCCACCGGGGAGCTGTTTTTT. It translates to CASSSIPGQGPTGELFF.

CDR3 DNA: TGCGCCAGCAGCCAGACGACAGGCTCCTACGAGCAGTACTTC. Translation: CASSQTTGSYEQYF. V usage is TRBV4-1 and J usage is TRBJ2-7; D is possibly TRBD1 (6 bases). Trimming left V 3 bases short and J 0 bases short, with 9 bases between. In germline, CDR1 is MGHRA, CDR2 YSYEKL. The CDR3 length is 14 residues.

V is TRBV12-3 or TRBV12-4 and J is TRBJ2-5; possible D gene TRBD2, 6 bases. The V end lost 7 bases, the J end lost 2 bases, and 14 bases lay between the germline ends. The length of the CDR3 is 14 residues. CDR3 protein: CASTRDFSQETQYF. CDR3 DNA: TGTGCCAGCACTAGGGACTTTTCACAAGAGACCCAGTACTTC.

There are a few counts of this clonotype. The chain recombines TRBV7-2 with TRBJ1-1; possibly TRBD1 for D (6 bases). V was cut by 1 base and J by 11 bases, with 17 bases left in between. The CDR3 contains 14 residues. The germline gives CDR1 SGHTA, CDR2 FQGNSA. The CDR3 loop is CASSLDRASRPAFF. DNA for the CDR3: TGTGCCAGCAGCTTAGACAGGGCCTCTCGCCCGGCTTTCTTT.

This sequence joins TRBV30 and TRBJ1-1; 7 positions match TRBD1. The germline V gene has CDR1 GTSNPN and CDR2 SVGIG (reference sequence). The CDR3 sequence is 13 residues long. V dropped 0 bases and J dropped 9; count of bases not matched to a gene: 7. The CDR3 nucleotides are TGTGCCTGGAGTGTTCAAGGGGGCTCGAAAGCTTTCTTT. It yields the protein CAWSVQGGSKAFF.

This clonotype was observed a single time. The chain joins TRBV20-1 to TRBJ1-2; the match to TRBD1 covers 8 bases. The trim removed 2 bases at V and 2 bases at J, leaving 7 bases unmatched. Germline V gene sequence: CDR1 DFQATT, CDR2 SNEGSKA (reference sequence). The CDR3 has 15 amino acids. Here the CDR3 reads CSARTMTGANYGYTF. The CDR3 bases are TGCAGTGCTAGAACAATGACAGGGGCCAACTATGGCTACACCTTC.

The CDR3 nucleotides read TGTGCCAGCAGCTATGGCTTCGGATGGAAGTTCTTC. It yields the protein CASSYGFGWKFF. This chain joins TRBV6-2 or TRBV6-3 and TRBJ2-1; D uncertain. The CDR3 is 12 amino acids. The germline CDR1 and CDR2 sequences are MNHEY and SVGEGT. Trimming stripped 6 bases from V and 14 bases from J, with 17 bases between.

This clonotype was seen a few times. J is TRBJ2-1 and V is TRBV29-1, with 9 bases lining up with TRBD2. Germline-derived CDR1 and CDR2 are SQVTM and ANQGSEA. With V trimmed by 7 bases and J by 6 bases, 13 bases remained unmatched. The CDR3 sequence is 15 residues long. The CDR3 here is CSAGRVLAGRNEQFF. The CDR3 DNA sequence: TGCAGCGCGGGGAGAGTACTAGCGGGCCGCAATGAGCAGTTCTTC.

This clonotype was recorded at least ten times. The chain joins TRBV7-9 to TRBJ1-4, with TRBD1 identical over 9 bases. Germline V gives CDR1 SEHNR, CDR2 FQNEAQ (reference sequence). V shed 5 bases, J shed 8 bases, and the junction held 6 bases outside the gene matches. There are 14 residues in the CDR3. The CDR3 DNA is TGTGCCAGCAGCGCGGGACAGGGTGGAGAAAAACTGTTTTTT. Protein sequence: CASSAGQGGEKLFF.

This clonotype turned up a few times. The genes are TRBV12-3 or TRBV12-4 and TRBJ2-5; the D is unclear. The CDR3 loop spans 16 amino acids. Trimming took 0 bases from V and 2 from J, leaving 13 bases between them. The CDR3 here is CASSLALADLQETQYF. The CDR3 DNA sequence: TGTGCCAGCAGTTTAGCGCTTGCGGACCTGCAAGAGACCCAGTACTTC.

In this sample, this clonotype turned up a few times. The chain couples TRBV6-1 to TRBJ1-1; D remains ambiguous. The CDR3 length is 14 residues. Germline V CDR1 and CDR2: MNHNS, SASEGT. V lost 3 bases, J lost 1 base, and 9 bases lay in between. CDR3 nucleotide sequence: TGTGCCAGCAGTGAGACTTCACGGAACACTGAAGCTTTCTTT. It codes for CASSETSRNTEAFF.

CDR3 coding DNA: TGTGCCAGCAGTTACTCCCAGGCGGGAGGCAATGAGCAGTTCTTC. Translating it yields CASSYSQAGGNEQFF. The chain joins TRBV6-2 or TRBV6-3 to TRBJ2-1; 8 positions agree with TRBD2. CDR1 is MNHEY and CDR2 is SVGEGT in the germline V gene. V was clipped by 0 bases and J by 6 bases; unmatched bases: 4. This CDR3 spans 15 amino acids.

Comments on this clonotype: A much more abundant neighbour one base away suggests this may be a read error. The chain uses TRBV7-8 and TRBJ1-1; D unresolved. V lost 1 base and J 1 base, leaving 16 bases between the germline ends. Germline V CDR1 and CDR2: SGHVS, FQNEAQ. This CDR3 spans 17 amino acids. The CDR3 loop is CASSLEVSKTRNTEAFF. CDR3 coding DNA: TGTGCCAGCAGCTTAGAGGTCTCAAAGACTCGGAACACTGAAGCTTTCTTT.

The table lists this clonotype with many counts. This sequence joins TRBV13 and TRBJ1-4; 9 bases line up with TRBD1. The CDR3 totals 15 residues. The V gene end was trimmed by 3 bases and the J gene end by 6 bases; junction bases not matched to a gene: 5. Germline-derived CDR1 and CDR2 are PRHDT and FYEKMQ (reference sequence). The CDR3 coding sequence is TGTGCCAGCAGCTTTTCCGGGACAGGGCATGAAAAACTGTTTTTT. This codes for CASSFSGTGHEKLFF.

In its sample, this clonotype was seen a few times. The chain is built from TRBV11-2 and TRBJ1-1; weak D call: TRBD1 (5 bases). The germline gives CDR1 SGHAT, CDR2 FQNNGV. V gave up 1 base and J gave up 3 bases, with 12 bases separating them. This CDR3 is 15 amino acids long. The CDR3 bases are TGTGCCAGCAGCTTAGGGGGTGGAGGGGACACTGAAGCTTTCTTT. Its protein is CASSLGGGGDTEAFF. Filled out from reference TRBV11-2 and TRBJ1-1, the complete variable domain reads EAGVAQSPRYKIIEKRQSVAFWCNPISGHATLYWYQQILGQGPKLLIQFQNNGVVDDSQLPKDRFSAERLKGVDSTLKIQPAKLEDSAVYLCASSLGGGGDTEAFFGQGTRLTVV.

This clonotype was counted ten times or more. V gene TRBV7-8 combines with J gene TRBJ2-1; 7 nucleotides line up with TRBD1. The CDR3 loop spans 17 amino acids. V lost 5 bases, J lost 1 base, and 11 bases stayed unmatched. Per the germline V gene, CDR1 is SGHVS and CDR2 is FQNEAQ. This CDR3 is CASSPRTGGNSYNEQFF. Written as DNA, the CDR3 is TGTGCCAGCAGCCCTAGGACAGGAGGTAATTCCTACAATGAGCAGTTCTTC.

This clonotype has just a few counts. CDR3 amino acids: CASSYLAGGPVDEQFF. In nucleotides, the CDR3 is TGTGCCAGCAGTTATCTAGCGGGAGGGCCAGTGGATGAGCAGTTCTTC. The chain links TRBV6-2 or TRBV6-3 to TRBJ2-1; 12 nucleotides align to TRBD2. CDR1 and CDR2 (germline): MNHEY, SVGEGT. The J segment lost 8 bases and the V segment lost 3 bases, leaving 8 bases of the junction unmatched. The CDR3 sequence is 16 residues long.

In this sample, this clonotype turned up a few times. This chain uses TRBV6-1 with TRBJ2-7; 7 positions agree with TRBD1. The V gene's germline CDR1 is MNHNS and CDR2 SASEGT. The ends lost 5 bases at V and 2 bases at J; junction bases unmatched: 6. This CDR3 region has 14 residues. The chain's CDR3 is CASSHLQGAYEQYV. The CDR3 bases are TGTGCCAGCAGTCATTTGCAGGGGGCCTACGAGCAGTACGTC.

The chain uses TRBV27 and TRBJ2-7, with 15 bases that match TRBD2. V lost 5 bases to trimming and J lost 6 bases; unmatched junction nucleotides: 5. Germline V gene sequence: CDR1 MNHEY, CDR2 SMNVEV (reference sequence). This CDR3 has 15 residues. The CDR3 DNA sequence: TGTGCCAGCAGTAGGACTAGCGGGAGGGTTAGCGAGCAGTACTTC. Its translation is CASSRTSGRVSEQYF.